Following are 26 T cell receptor beta chains from one sample sequenced in a study of T cell repertoires in cytomegalovirus infection. TCRdb reprocessed the reads via MiXCR and lists one record per CDR3 protein. This sample has around 750,000 distinct CDR3 sequences; 32% occur once, and the top ten carry 9.5% to 15%. What these receptors recognize is not known. This specimen consisted of cultured CD8+ T cells from PBMCs, obtained from culture after CMV antigen stimulation. The receptor source for this set is a human donor in good health (CMV status not recorded). Some clones in this sample may be carry-over from other donors' samples.

The J gene is TRBJ2-3, the V gene TRBV4-1, with a weak D call TRBD2 (6 bases). V was clipped by 3 bases and J by 3 bases, with 10 bases between them. The CDR3 totals 14 residues. Germline lookup yields CDR1 MGHRA and CDR2 YSYEKL. CDR3 region: CASSHPGTTDTQYF. In DNA form, the CDR3 reads TGCGCCAGCAGCCACCCCGGGACTACAGATACGCAGTATTTT.

The V and J genes are TRBV12-3 or TRBV12-4 and TRBJ1-1, with D unclear. V lost 6 bases and J lost 7, with 12 bases in between. This CDR3 is 12 amino acids long. The chain's CDR3 is CASSPGRIEAFF. The CDR3 bases are TGTGCCAGCAGCCCCGGACGGATTGAAGCTTTCTTT.

This clonotype was observed many times. V and J are TRBV6-1 and TRBJ2-7, with D hard to call. CDR3 length equals 18 residues. Trimming stripped 2 bases from V and 3 bases from J, with 23 bases between. Germline CDR1 reads MNHNS; CDR2 reads SASEGT. In DNA form, the CDR3 reads TGTGCCAGCAGTGAAATTTTGGGTGTCTCAAGTTCGGACTACGAGCAGTACTTC. It codes for CASSEILGVSSSDYEQYF.

The chain recombines TRBV4-1 with TRBJ1-2; unclear D gene. Germline lookup yields CDR1 MGHRA and CDR2 YSYEKL. CDR3 length equals 13 residues. Trimming stripped 5 bases from V and 4 bases from J, with 11 bases between. The CDR3 DNA reads as TGCGCCAGCAGCGGACGACCAATCTATGGCTACACCTTC. This sequence encodes CASSGRPIYGYTF.

J is TRBJ2-5 and V is TRBV7-2; perhaps D is TRBD1 or TRBD2 (6 bases each). The CDR3 covers 13 residues. Trimming took 8 bases from V and 5 from J, leaving 15 bases between them. Germline assignment: CDR1 SGHTA and CDR2 FQGNSA. The CDR3 is CASLGGGMETQYF. The CDR3 DNA reads TGTGCCAGCCTCGGAGGGGGTATGGAGACCCAGTACTTC.

The rearrangement joins TRBV9 to TRBJ1-1; no clear D. This CDR3 is built from 15 residues. CDR1 is SGDLS, CDR2 YYNGEE, per germline. V dropped 4 bases and J dropped 4 bases, with 17 bases sitting between them. The CDR3: CASSNSREGGTEAFF. The CDR3 DNA reads as TGTGCCAGCAGCAATAGTCGGGAGGGAGGCACTGAAGCTTTCTTT.

This clonotype was counted a few times. This rearrangement joins TRBV7-9 to TRBJ2-1; 8 nucleotides match TRBD2. Germline-derived CDR1 and CDR2 are SEHNR and FQNEAQ (reference sequence). The trim removed 7 bases at V and 4 bases at J, leaving 3 bases unmatched. This CDR3 has 13 residues. CDR3 amino acids: CASKSSGYNEQFF. In nucleotides, the CDR3 is TGTGCCAGCAAGTCTAGCGGGTACAATGAGCAGTTCTTC.

This clonotype is a singleton in its sample. One end of the junction varies from germline; a read error may be responsible. This chain connects TRBV4-1 to TRBJ1-2; D is ambiguous. The CDR3 length is 13 residues. CDR1 MGHRA and CDR2 YSYEKL come from the germline V gene. Here the CDR3 reads CASSQESLGGYTF. In DNA, the CDR3 is TGTGCCAGCAGCCAAGAAAGCCTGGGGGGCTACACCTTC.

This clonotype was seen at least ten times. The CDR3 loop reads CASSALAGDGWEQYV. The CDR3 nucleotides read TGTGCCAGCAGTGCACTAGCGGGGGACGGCTGGGAGCAGTACGTC. The gene calls are TRBV6-1 and TRBJ2-7; 11 bases map to TRBD2. Germline CDR1 MNHNS, CDR2 SASEGT. Unmatched junction bases numbered 9, after V lost 4 bases and J lost 7 bases. The CDR3 loop spans 15 amino acids.

The table lists this clonotype with a count of one. V and J are TRBV7-6 and TRBJ1-1, with D possibly being TRBD1 (5 bases). CDR3 length: 13 residues. Germline V CDR1 and CDR2: SGHVS, FNYEAQ. V lost 8 bases, J lost 3 bases, and 13 bases lay in between. CDR3 residues: CASGRRDYTEAFF. Written as DNA, the CDR3 is TGTGCCAGCGGACGCAGGGATTACACTGAAGCTTTCTTT. Together with reference TRBV7-6 and TRBJ1-1, the CDR3 gives the full variable domain: GAGVSQSPRYKVTKRGQDVALRCDPISGHVSLYWYRQALGQGPEFLTYFNYEAQQDKSGLPNDRFSAERPEGSISTLTIQRTEQRDSAMYRCASGRRDYTEAFFGQGTRLTVV.

To note about this clonotype: Given a much more abundant clone one base away, this may be a read error. The CDR3 DNA is TGTGCCAGCAACCTCGGGACTAGCGGGGGCTATGAGCAGTTCTTC. This sequence encodes CASNLGTSGGYEQFF. The chain combines TRBV5-6 with TRBJ2-1; TRBD2 aligns across 14 bases. CDR1 and CDR2 from the germline V gene are SGHDT and YYEEEE. The CDR3 spans 15 residues. V lost 6 bases to trimming and J lost 8 bases; unmatched junction nucleotides: 7.

V and J are TRBV20-1 and TRBJ2-1, with a possible D match to TRBD1 (6 bases). Trimming removed 2 bases at V and 4 bases at J, with 12 bases between. This CDR3 region has 14 residues. Germline V lookup: CDR1 DFQATT, CDR2 SNEGSKA (reference sequence). For the CDR3, the DNA is TGCAGTGCTAGATGGGACATTACATACAATGAGCAGTTCTTC. Encoded protein: CSARWDITYNEQFF.

This sequence joins TRBV11-3 and TRBJ2-1; no clear D. The CDR3 length is 17 residues. With 2 bases removed from V and 4 bases from J, the gap between germline ends came to 18 bases. Per the germline V gene, CDR1 is SGHNT and CDR2 is YENEEA. The CDR3 region is CASSLRSRVREYNEQFF. In DNA form, the CDR3 reads TGTGCCAGCAGCTTAAGGAGTCGGGTTAGGGAATACAATGAGCAGTTCTTC.

The V gene is TRBV18, the J gene TRBJ2-2, with 7 nucleotides matching TRBD1. The trim removed 4 bases at V and 6 bases at J, leaving 2 bases unmatched. This CDR3 is 13 amino acids long. CDR1 and CDR2 from the germline V gene are KGHSH and LQKENI. CDR3 loop: CASSQQGPGELFF. The DNA of the CDR3 is TGTGCCAGCTCACAACAGGGGCCCGGGGAGCTGTTTTTT.

Note on this clonotype: A much larger clone lies one base from this, so it may be a read error. V and J are TRBV7-2 and TRBJ1-4; 8 positions agree with TRBD1. The CDR3 is 18 residues long. Germline V lookup: CDR1 SGHTA, CDR2 FQGNSA. The CDR3 is CASSPPQGVVFPNEKPFF. In DNA, the CDR3 is TGTGCCAGCAGCCCCCCACAGGGGGTCGTCTTTCCTAATGAAAAACCGTTTTTT. Full variable domain (remainder filled in from reference TRBV7-2 and TRBJ1-4): GAGVSQSPSNKVTEKGKDVELRCDPISGHTALYWYRQSLGQGLEFLIYFQGNSAPDKSGLPSDRFSAERTGGSVSTLTIQRTQQEDSAVYLCASSPPQGVVFPNEKPFFGSGTQLSVL.

A note on this clonotype: Relative to the germline gene, one junction end is altered; a read error may explain this. V and J are TRBV5-1 and TRBJ2-7; no reliable D call. The germline V gene has CDR1 SGHRS and CDR2 YFSETQ. The CDR3 is made up of 16 amino acids. CDR3 nucleotide sequence: TGCGCCAGCCGCTTCGGTCGGAGCACTACCTCCTACGAGCAGTACTTC. It translates to CASRFGRSTTSYEQYF.

This clonotype was observed at least ten times. The V call is TRBV7-9, the J call TRBJ2-1; 7 positions agree with TRBD2. Germline-derived CDR1 and CDR2 are SEHNR and FQNEAQ (reference sequence). The CDR3 runs to 17 residues. J was trimmed by 7 bases and V by 2 bases; bases with no gene match: 14. The CDR3 protein is CASSLKIGLPGGNEQFF. The CDR3 region has the DNA TGTGCCAGCAGCTTAAAAATTGGGCTACCGGGGGGAAATGAGCAGTTCTTC.

This clonotype was detected a few times. The chain employs TRBV5-4 and TRBJ2-1; D may match TRBD1 or TRBD2 (6 bases each). The CDR3 consists of 13 residues. V lost 1 base and J lost 8, with 10 bases in between. Germline V lookup: CDR1 SGHNT, CDR2 YYREEE (reference sequence). CDR3 sequence reads: CASSLFGGDEQFF. In DNA, the CDR3 is TGTGCCAGCAGCTTGTTCGGGGGCGATGAGCAGTTCTTC.

The CDR3 loop is CASIKGGNQPQHF. DNA of the CDR3: TGTGCCAGCATCAAGGGGGGGAACCAGCCCCAGCATTTT. This chain links TRBV6-6 with TRBJ1-5; weak D call: TRBD1 (6 bases). Trimming cost V 7 bases and J 7 bases, with 14 bases left between them. CDR1 MNHNY and CDR2 SVGAGI come from the germline V gene (reference sequence). This CDR3 has 13 amino acids.

The CDR3 here is CASSEARTVTYEQYF. CDR3 in DNA: TGTGCCAGCAGTGAAGCGCGGACGGTTACCTACGAGCAGTACTTC. The chain is built from TRBV2 and TRBJ2-7, with no clear D. This CDR3 is built from 15 residues. With 0 bases removed from V and 2 bases from J, the gap between germline ends came to 11 bases. The germline gives CDR1 SNHLY, CDR2 FYNNEI.

The V gene is TRBV9, the J gene TRBJ2-1; perhaps TRBD2 as D (6 bases). Germline values: CDR1 SGDLS, CDR2 YYNGEE. Deletions cut 0 bases from V and 5 bases from J, with 12 bases between. The CDR3 has 15 amino acids. CDR3 DNA sequence: TGTGCCAGCAGCGTAGGAGGGGCGGGGAACAATGAGCAGTTCTTC. Amino acid sequence: CASSVGGAGNNEQFF.

A note on this clonotype: A read error may explain this, as a much larger clone is one base away. The V and J genes are TRBV7-9 and TRBJ2-5, with TRBD1 matching over 7 bases. The V gene's germline CDR1 is SEHNR and CDR2 FQNEAQ (reference sequence). The CDR3 totals 13 residues. V shed 5 bases and J 5 bases; nucleotides not matched to a gene: 5. Written as DNA, the CDR3 is TGTGCCAGCAGCCCCGGACAGGTGGAGACCCAGTACTTC. This sequence encodes CASSPGQVETQYF.

The rearrangement links TRBV27 to TRBJ2-7; unclear D gene. The V gene's germline CDR1 is MNHEY and CDR2 SMNVEV (reference sequence). V lost 2 bases and J 3 bases, leaving 14 bases between the germline ends. The CDR3 has 15 amino acids. This chain's CDR3 is CASSLLRHSNYEQYF. CDR3 in DNA: TGTGCCAGCAGTTTACTCAGGCACTCAAACTACGAGCAGTACTTC.

The J gene is TRBJ2-3, the V gene TRBV6-6; 7 nucleotides align to TRBD2. J was trimmed by 2 bases and V by 4 bases; bases with no gene match: 12. Germline V gives CDR1 MNHNY, CDR2 SVGAGI (reference sequence). The CDR3 is 17 amino acids. CDR3 region: CASSFYGLGEYTDTQYF. The DNA of the CDR3 is TGTGCCAGCAGTTTCTACGGACTAGGAGAATACACAGATACGCAGTATTTT.

The CDR3, as DNA: TGTGCCAGCAGCCCCTCCCCCCTCTGGGGGGGGACCGGGGAGCTGTTTTTT. It codes for CASSPSPLWGGTGELFF. This chain connects TRBV9 to TRBJ2-2; TRBD2 matches at 7 bases. Germline loops: CDR1 SGDLS, CDR2 YYNGEE. With 4 bases clipped from V and 5 bases from J, the junction kept 14 bases outside the gene matches. The CDR3 consists of 17 residues.

Points on this clonotype: In this CDR3 the conserved last residue, phenylalanine or tryptophan, is missing, so a read error is likely. This CDR3 is CASSPLVRRGGTDTQYV. The DNA for the CDR3 is TGTGCCAGCAGTCCCTTAGTGAGGCGGGGAGGCACAGATACGCAGTATGTT. This chain uses TRBV6-6 with TRBJ2-3, with D tentatively TRBD2 (6 bases). CDR1 is MNHNY and CDR2 is SVGAGI in the germline V gene (reference sequence). The CDR3 covers 17 residues. The V end lost 5 bases, the J end lost 1 base, and 19 bases lay between the germline ends.